This TCR beta chain stems from a study of regulatory T cells in long-lasting Graves disease. Notes on the study in general: TRBV28, TRBJ1-2 and TRBJ2-5 emerged as the favored segments in persistent disease.

Sequencing libraries for TCR beta were prepared with iRepertoire HTBI primers and Arm-PCR of CDR3 regions. TCRdb re-derived calls from the multiplex PCR reads in MiXCR, one entry per CDR3 protein. The sample comprises about 470,000 distinct CDR3 sequences, less than 25% of which are singletons, and 6.5% to 8% rests with the top ten. Trimming took off 5 bases at V and 4 bases at J, with 15 bases between the two ends. Germline V gives CDR1 SEHNR, CDR2 FQNEAQ (reference sequence). The CDR3 spans 15 residues. As concerns this clonotype: Its target is not known.

Documented time point: persistent/refractory GD, antithyroid drugs over 5 years with positive TRAb. Generation of the TCR library employed RNA extracted from PBMCs. Patients all came to the study from an endocrinology department in Xi'an, China. Each patient gave around 9.7 milliliters of EDTA-anticoagulated peripheral blood. The chain has TRBV7-9 and TRBJ1-5; a possible D gene is TRBD1 (6 bases). The receptor comes from a female donor with Graves disease. The material was peripheral blood mononuclear cells (PBMCs), obtained when the disease was refractory, from a patient treated with antithyroid drugs. CDR3 nucleotides: TGTGCCAGCAGCCGCCACAGGGTAGATAATCAGCCCCAGCATTTT. Residues: CASSRHRVDNQPQHF. Together with reference TRBV7-9 and TRBJ1-5, the CDR3 gives the full variable domain: DTGVSQNPRHKITKRGQNVTFRCDPISEHNRLYWYRQTLGQGPEFLTYFQNEAQLEKSRLLSDRFSAERPKGSFSTLEIQRTEQGDSAMYLCASSRHRVDNQPQHFGDGTRLSIL.